This T cell receptor beta chain derives from a study of cytomegalovirus exposure and HLA in healthy donors. Study-level findings and limits: One cluster of highly shared sequence variants probably arose as a sequencing artifact. Accurate prediction of HLA-A and HLA-B alleles (for most subjects) was reportedly achieved from TCR beta sequences. Data from an earlier analysis indicated that most TCR beta V segments were productive either about 90% or about 30% of the time.

The PCR had 60 Vbeta and 13 Jbeta primers. The table came from immunoSEQ multiplex PCR; TCRdb's copy has only in-frame clones and leaves some out. The profile covers some 120,000 clones, with around 75% appearing a single time and under 3.5% taken by the ten largest. This clone has a handful of counts. Its antigen is currently unknown. The ends lost 0 bases at V and 2 bases at J; junction bases unmatched: 0. This CDR3 contains 14 residues. Germline V gene lookup returns CDR1 SGDLS and CDR2 YYNGEE. The TCR was taken from a man aged 25-40 years in good health and CMV-seronegative. The genes are TRBV9 and TRBJ2-5; 8 nucleotides match TRBD1. Input material: PBMCs. The CDR3: CASSVGQGQETQYF. Here the CDR3 DNA reads TGTGCCAGCAGCGTAGGACAGGGGCAAGAGACCCAGTACTTC.